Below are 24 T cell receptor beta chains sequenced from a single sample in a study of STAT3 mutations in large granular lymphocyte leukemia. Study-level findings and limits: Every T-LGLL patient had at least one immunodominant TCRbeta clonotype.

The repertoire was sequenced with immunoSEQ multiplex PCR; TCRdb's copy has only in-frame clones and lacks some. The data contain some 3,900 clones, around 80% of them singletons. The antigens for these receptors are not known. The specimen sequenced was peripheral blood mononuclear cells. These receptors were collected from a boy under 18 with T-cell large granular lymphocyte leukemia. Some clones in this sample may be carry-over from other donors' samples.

The CDR3 region is CASSSTGKETQYF. CDR3 in DNA: TGCGCCAGCAGCTCGACAGGGAAGGAGACCCAGTACTTC. The V gene is TRBV5-1, the J gene TRBJ2-5, with 7 bases that match TRBD1. The J segment lost 5 bases and the V segment lost 3 bases, leaving 4 bases of the junction unmatched. Germline V CDR1 and CDR2: SGHRS, YFSETQ. The CDR3 spans 13 residues.

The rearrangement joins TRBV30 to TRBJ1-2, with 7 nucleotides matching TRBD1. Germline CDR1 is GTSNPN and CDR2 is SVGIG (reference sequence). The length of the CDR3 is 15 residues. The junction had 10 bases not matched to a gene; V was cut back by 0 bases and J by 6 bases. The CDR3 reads CAWSVIRTGFNGYTF. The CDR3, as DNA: TGTGCCTGGAGTGTAATAAGGACAGGCTTCAATGGCTACACCTTC.

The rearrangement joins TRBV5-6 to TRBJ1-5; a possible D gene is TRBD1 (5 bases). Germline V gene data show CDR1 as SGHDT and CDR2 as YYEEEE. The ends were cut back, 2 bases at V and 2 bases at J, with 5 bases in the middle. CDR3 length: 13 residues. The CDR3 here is CASSLQGNQPQHF. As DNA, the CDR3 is TGTGCCAGCAGCTTACAGGGCAATCAGCCCCAGCATTTT.

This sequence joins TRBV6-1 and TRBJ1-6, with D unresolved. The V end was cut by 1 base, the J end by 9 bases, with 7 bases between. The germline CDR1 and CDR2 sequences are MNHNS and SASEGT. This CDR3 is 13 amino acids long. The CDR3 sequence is CASSEGDSSPLHF. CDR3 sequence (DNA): TGTGCCAGCAGTGAAGGCGATTCTTCACCCCTCCACTTT.

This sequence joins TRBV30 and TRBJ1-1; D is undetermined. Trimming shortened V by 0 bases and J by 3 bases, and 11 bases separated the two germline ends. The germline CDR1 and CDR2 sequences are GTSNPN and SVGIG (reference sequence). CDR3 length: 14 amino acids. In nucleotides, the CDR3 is TGTGCCTGGAGTGTACTGGTCAAGGACACTGAAGCTTTCTTT. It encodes CAWSVLVKDTEAFF. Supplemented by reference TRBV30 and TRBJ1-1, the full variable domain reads SQTIHQWPATLVQPVGSPLSLECTVEGTSNPNLYWYRQAAGRGLQLLFYSVGIGQISSEVPQNLSASRPQDRQFILSSKKLLLSDSGFYLCAWSVLVKDTEAFFGQGTRLTVV.

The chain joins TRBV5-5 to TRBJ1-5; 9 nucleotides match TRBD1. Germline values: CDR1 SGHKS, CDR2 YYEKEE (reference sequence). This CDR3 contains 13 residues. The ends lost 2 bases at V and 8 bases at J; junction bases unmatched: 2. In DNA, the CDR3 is TGTGCCAGCAGCTTACGACAGGGGGAGCCCCAGCATTTT. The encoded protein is CASSLRQGEPQHF.

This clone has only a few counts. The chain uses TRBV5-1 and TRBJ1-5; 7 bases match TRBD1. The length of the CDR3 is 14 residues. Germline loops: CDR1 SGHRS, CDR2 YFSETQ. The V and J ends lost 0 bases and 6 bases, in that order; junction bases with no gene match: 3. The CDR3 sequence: CASSLGQGTQPQHF. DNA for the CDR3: TGCGCCAGCAGCTTGGGACAGGGTACTCAGCCCCAGCATTTT.

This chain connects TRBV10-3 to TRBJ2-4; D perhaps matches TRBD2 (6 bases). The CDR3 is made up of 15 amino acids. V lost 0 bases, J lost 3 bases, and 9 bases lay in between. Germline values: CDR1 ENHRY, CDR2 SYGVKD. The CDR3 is CAISESYGGKNIQYF. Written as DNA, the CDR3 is TGTGCCATCAGTGAGTCTTACGGGGGCAAAAACATTCAGTACTTC.

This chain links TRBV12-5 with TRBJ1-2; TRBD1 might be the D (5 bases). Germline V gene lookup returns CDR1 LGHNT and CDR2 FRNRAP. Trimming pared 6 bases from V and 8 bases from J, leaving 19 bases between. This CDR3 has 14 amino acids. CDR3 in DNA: TGTGCTAGTGGCCTGACCCTAAGGGGAAACGGCTACACCTTC. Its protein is CASGLTLRGNGYTF.

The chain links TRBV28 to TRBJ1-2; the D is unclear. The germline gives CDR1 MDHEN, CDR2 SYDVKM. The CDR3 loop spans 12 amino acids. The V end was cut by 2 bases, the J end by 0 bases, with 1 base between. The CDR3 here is CASSLANYGYTF. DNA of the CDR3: TGTGCCAGCAGTTTAGCTAACTATGGCTACACCTTC.

CDR3: CAIRAGQGNEKLFF. The CDR3 DNA sequence: TGTGCCATCAGGGCGGGACAGGGAAATGAAAAACTGTTTTTT. V and J are TRBV10-3 and TRBJ1-4; 9 bases map to TRBD1. V dropped 6 bases and J dropped 5; count of bases not matched to a gene: 4. The germline CDR1 and CDR2 sequences are ENHRY and SYGVKD. The CDR3 extends over 14 amino acids.

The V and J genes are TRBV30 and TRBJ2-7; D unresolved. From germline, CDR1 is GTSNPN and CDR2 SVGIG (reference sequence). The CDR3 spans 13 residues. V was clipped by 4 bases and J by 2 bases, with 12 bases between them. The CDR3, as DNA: TGTGCCTGGATAGGTTACGGAACCTACGAGCAGTACTTC. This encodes CAWIGYGTYEQYF.

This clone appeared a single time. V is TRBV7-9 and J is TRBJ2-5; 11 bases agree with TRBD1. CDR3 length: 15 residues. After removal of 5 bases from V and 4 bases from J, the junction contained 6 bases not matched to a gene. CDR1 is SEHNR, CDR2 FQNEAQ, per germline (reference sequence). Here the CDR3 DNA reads TGTGCCAGCAGCCCTGCGGGACAGGGGGGAGAGACCCAGTACTTC. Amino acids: CASSPAGQGGETQYF.

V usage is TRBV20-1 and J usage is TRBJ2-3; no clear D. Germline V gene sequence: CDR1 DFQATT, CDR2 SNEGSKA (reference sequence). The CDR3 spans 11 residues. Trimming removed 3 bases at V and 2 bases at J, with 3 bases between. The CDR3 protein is CSASLTDTQYF. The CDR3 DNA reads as TGCAGTGCTAGCCTCACAGATACGCAGTATTTT.

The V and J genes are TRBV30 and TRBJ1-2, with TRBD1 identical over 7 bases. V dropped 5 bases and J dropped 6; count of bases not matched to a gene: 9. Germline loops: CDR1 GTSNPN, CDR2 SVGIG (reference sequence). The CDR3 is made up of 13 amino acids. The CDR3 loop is CAWAHGTDNGYTF. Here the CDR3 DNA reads TGTGCCTGGGCTCACGGGACAGATAATGGCTACACCTTC.

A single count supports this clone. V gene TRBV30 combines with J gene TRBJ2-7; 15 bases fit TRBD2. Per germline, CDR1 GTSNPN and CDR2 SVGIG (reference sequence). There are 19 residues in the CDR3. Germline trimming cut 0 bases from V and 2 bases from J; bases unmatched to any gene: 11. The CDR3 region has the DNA TGTGCCTGGAGTGTTCCTTGGACTAGCGGGAGGGCCTTCGCCTACGAGCAGTACTTC. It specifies CAWSVPWTSGRAFAYEQYF.

The CDR3 DNA sequence: TGCAGCGTTGCTGAGTCTGGAAACACCATATATTTT. Its protein is CSVAESGNTIYF. This chain uses TRBV29-1 with TRBJ1-3, with unresolved D. The CDR3 runs 12 residues. From germline, CDR1 is SQVTM and CDR2 ANQGSEA. The V gene lost 4 bases and the J gene lost 1 base, with 5 bases spanning the gap.

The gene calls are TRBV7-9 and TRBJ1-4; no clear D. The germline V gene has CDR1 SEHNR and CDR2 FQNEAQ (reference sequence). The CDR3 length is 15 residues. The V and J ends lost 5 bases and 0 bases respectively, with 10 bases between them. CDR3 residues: CASSRVKATNEKLFF. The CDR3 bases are TGTGCCAGCAGCCGGGTAAAAGCAACTAATGAAAAACTGTTTTTT.

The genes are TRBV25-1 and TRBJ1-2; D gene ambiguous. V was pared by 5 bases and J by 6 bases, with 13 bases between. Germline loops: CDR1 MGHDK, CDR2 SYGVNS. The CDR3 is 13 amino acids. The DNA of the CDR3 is TGTGCCAGCAGTAGGGTGAGGGCAGATGGCTACACCTTC. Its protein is CASSRVRADGYTF.

As DNA, the CDR3 is TGCGCCAGCAGCTTGGGTTATGGCAATCAGCCCCAGCATTTT. This codes for CASSLGYGNQPQHF. The chain recombines TRBV5-1 with TRBJ1-5; D remains unclear. Per germline, CDR1 SGHRS and CDR2 YFSETQ. Trimming stripped 0 bases from V and 2 bases from J, with 6 bases between. The CDR3 runs to 14 residues.

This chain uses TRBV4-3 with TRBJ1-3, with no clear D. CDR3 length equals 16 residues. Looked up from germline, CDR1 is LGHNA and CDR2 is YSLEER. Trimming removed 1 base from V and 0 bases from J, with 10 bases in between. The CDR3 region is CASSQVVRHSGNTIYF. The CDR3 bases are TGCGCCAGCAGCCAAGTGGTCAGGCACTCTGGAAACACCATATATTTT.

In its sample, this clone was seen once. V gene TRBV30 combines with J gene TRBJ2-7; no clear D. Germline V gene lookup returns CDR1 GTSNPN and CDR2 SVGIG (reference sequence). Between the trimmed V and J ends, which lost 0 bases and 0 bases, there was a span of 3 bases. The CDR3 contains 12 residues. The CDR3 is CAWSVISYEQYF. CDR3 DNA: TGTGCCTGGAGTGTCATCTCCTACGAGCAGTACTTC. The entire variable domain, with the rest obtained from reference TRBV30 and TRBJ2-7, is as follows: SQTIHQWPATLVQPVGSPLSLECTVEGTSNPNLYWYRQAAGRGLQLLFYSVGIGQISSEVPQNLSASRPQDRQFILSSKKLLLSDSGFYLCAWSVISYEQYFGPGTRLTVT.

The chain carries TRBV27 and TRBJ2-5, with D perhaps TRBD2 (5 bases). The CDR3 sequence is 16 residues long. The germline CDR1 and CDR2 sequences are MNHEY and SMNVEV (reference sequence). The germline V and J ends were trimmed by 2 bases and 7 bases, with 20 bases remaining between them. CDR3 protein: CASSLEGSLGVGTQYF. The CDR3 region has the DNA TGTGCCAGCAGTTTAGAGGGTTCGTTGGGCGTGGGGACCCAGTACTTC.

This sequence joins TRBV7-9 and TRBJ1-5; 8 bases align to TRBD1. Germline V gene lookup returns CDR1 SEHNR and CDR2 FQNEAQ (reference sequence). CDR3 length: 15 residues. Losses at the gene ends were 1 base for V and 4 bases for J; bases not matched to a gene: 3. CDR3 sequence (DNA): TGTGCCAGCAGCTTAGGGACAGGGACTAATCAGCCCCAGCATTTT. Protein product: CASSLGTGTNQPQHF.